The present TCR beta chain was sequenced within a study of CD8 T cells in ankylosing spondylitis. Trimming removed 3 bases from V and 0 bases from J, with 6 bases in between. The CDR3 has 13 amino acids. Many counts were recorded for this clonotype. A single record per CDR3 protein comes from TCRdb applying MiXCR to the 5' RACE reads. Of around 140,000 distinct CDR3 sequences in the sample, approximately 10% were seen once. This clonotype originated in a female donor with ankylosing spondylitis or in good health (not recorded which). Sequencing used blood, either unsorted or a sorted T cell fraction (not recorded which). The gene calls are TRBV12-3 or TRBV12-4 and TRBJ2-7; D is uncertain. The CDR3, as DNA: TGTGCCAGCAGTTTCGGGTTCTCCTACGAGCAGTACTTC. Its translation is CASSFGFSYEQYF.